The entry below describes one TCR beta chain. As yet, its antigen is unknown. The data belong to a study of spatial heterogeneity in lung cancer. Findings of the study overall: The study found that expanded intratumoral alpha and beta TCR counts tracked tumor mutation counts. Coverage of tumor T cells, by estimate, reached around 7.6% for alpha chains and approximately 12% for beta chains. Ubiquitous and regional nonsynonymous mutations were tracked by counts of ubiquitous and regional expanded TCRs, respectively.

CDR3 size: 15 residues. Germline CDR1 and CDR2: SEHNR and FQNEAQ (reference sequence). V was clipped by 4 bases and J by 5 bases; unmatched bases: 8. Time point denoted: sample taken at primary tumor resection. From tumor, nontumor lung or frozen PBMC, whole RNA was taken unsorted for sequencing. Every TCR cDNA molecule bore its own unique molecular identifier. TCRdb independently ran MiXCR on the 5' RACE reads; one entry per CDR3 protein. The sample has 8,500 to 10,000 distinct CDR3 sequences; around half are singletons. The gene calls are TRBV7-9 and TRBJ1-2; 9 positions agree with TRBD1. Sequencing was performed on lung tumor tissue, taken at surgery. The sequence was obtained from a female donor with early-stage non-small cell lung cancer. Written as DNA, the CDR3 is TGTGCCAGCAGCTCCCTGGGACAGGGAAAATATGGCTACACCTTC. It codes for CASSSLGQGKYGYTF. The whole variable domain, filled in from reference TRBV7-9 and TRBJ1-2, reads DTGVSQNPRHKITKRGQNVTFRCDPISEHNRLYWYRQTLGQGPEFLTYFQNEAQLEKSRLLSDRFSAERPKGSFSTLEIQRTEQGDSAMYLCASSSLGQGKYGYTFGSGTRLTVV.